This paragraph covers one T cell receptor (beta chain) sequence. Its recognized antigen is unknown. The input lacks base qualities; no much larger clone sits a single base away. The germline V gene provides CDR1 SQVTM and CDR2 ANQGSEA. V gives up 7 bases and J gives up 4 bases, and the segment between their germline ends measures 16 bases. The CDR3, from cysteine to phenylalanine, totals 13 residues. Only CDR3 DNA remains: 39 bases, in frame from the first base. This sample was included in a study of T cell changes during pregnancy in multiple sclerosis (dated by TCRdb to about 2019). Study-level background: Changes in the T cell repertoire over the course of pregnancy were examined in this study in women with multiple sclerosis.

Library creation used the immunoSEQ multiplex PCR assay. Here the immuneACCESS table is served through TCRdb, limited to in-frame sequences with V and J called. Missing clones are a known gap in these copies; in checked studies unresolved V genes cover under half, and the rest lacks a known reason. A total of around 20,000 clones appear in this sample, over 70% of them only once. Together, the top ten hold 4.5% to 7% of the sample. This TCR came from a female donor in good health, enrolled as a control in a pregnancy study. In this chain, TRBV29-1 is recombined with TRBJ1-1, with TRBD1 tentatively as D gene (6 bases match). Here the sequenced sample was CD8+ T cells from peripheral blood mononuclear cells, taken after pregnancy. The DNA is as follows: TGCAGCGGTAAACAGGGTTTAGTCACTGAAGCTTTCTTT. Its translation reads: CSGKQGLVTEAFF. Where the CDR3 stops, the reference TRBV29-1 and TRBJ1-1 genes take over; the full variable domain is SAVISQKPSRDICQRGTSLTIQCQVDSQVTMMFWYRQQPGQSLTLIATANQGSEATYESGFVIDKFPISRPNLTFSTLTVSNMSPEDSSIYLCSGKQGLVTEAFFGQGTRLTVV.